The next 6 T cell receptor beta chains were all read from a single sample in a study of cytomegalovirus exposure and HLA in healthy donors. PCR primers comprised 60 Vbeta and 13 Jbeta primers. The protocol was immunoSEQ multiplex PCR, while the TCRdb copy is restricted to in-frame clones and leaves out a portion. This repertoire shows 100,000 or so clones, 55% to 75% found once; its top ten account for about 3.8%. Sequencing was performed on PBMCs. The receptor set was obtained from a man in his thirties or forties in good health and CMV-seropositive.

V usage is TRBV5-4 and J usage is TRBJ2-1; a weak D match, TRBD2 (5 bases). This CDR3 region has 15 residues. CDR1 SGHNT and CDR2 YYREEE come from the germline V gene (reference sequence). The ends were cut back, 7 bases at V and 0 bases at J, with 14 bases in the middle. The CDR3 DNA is TGTGCCAGCCGTGAGGAGAGGGACTCCTACAATGAGCAGTTCTTC. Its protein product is CASREERDSYNEQFF.

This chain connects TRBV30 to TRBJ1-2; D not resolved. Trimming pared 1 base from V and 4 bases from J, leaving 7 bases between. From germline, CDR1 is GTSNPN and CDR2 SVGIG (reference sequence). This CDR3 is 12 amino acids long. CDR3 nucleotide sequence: TGTGCCTGGAGTGGAGGTGCCTATGGCTACACCTTC. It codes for CAWSGGAYGYTF.

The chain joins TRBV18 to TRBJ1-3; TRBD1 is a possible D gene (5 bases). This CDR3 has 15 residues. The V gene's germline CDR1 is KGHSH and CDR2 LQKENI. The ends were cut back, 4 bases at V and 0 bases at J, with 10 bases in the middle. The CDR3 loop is CASSQTRGSGNTIYF. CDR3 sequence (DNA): TGTGCCAGCTCACAGACAAGGGGCTCTGGAAACACCATATATTTT.

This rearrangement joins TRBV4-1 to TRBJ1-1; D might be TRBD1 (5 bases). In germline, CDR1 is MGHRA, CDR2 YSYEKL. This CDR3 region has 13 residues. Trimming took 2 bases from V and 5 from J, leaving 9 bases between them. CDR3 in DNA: TGCGCCAGCAGCCAAATAAGGGGAACTGAAGCTTTCTTT. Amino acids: CASSQIRGTEAFF.

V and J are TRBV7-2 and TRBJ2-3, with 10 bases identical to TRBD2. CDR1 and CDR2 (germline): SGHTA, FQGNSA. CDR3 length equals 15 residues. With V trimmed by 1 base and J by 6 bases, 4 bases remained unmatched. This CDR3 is CASSLGLAGVDTQYF. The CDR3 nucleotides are TGTGCCAGCAGCTTAGGGCTAGCGGGGGTTGATACGCAGTATTTT.

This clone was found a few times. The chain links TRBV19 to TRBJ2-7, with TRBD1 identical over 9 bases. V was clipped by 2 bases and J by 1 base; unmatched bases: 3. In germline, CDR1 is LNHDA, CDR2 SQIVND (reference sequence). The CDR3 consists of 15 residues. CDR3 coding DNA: TGTGCCAGTAGTATATTGACAGGGGGATCCTACGAGCAGTACTTC. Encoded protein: CASSILTGGSYEQYF.